This TCR beta chain came from a study of cytomegalovirus exposure and HLA in healthy donors. Study-wide points: Common viral pathogens (according to a later analysis) appeared linked to several of the most significant clusters. Researchers reported in a later analysis that a missense DCLRE1C variant was tied to TCR beta V- and J-gene trimming.

This clone was detected a few times. The antigen remains unidentified. Use of 60 Vbeta and 13 Jbeta primers characterized the PCR. Here immunoSEQ multiplex PCR was the method, and the copy in TCRdb shows in-frame clones only, minus some. The sample shows roughly 90,000 clones, approximately 85% of them seen only once. Trimming shortened V by 1 base and J by 5 bases, and 12 bases separated the two germline ends. The CDR3 sequence is 14 residues long. Germline CDR1 SGHRS, CDR2 YFSETQ. This rearrangement joins TRBV5-1 to TRBJ1-1; no reliable D call. Specimen: PBMCs. The receptor comes from a man aged 25 to 40 in good health and CMV-seropositive. Written as DNA, the CDR3 is TGCGCCAGCAGCTTGAGTCAGCAGCGGACTGAAGCTTTCTTT. Amino acid sequence: CASSLSQQRTEAFF.